This T cell receptor (beta chain) was retrieved from a study of blood T cells in healthy people across ages. The CDR3 is made up of 18 amino acids. Per germline, CDR1 MNHEY and CDR2 SMNVEV (reference sequence). The germline V and J ends were trimmed by 5 bases and 3 bases, with 23 bases remaining between them. Together with a sample-barcoded 5' primer, a J-beta primer mix was included in a second PCR lasting about 6 to 11 cycles. TCRdb analysed the 5' RACE reads with MiXCR anew, one entry per CDR3 protein. The repertoire has 780,000 or so distinct CDR3 sequences, just over 55% of them found once; the top ten carry 20% to 30%. This clonotype was observed a handful of times.

The specimen was blood. This receptor was taken from a middle-aged man in good health. This chain joins TRBV27 and TRBJ1-5, with unresolved D. The CDR3 DNA is TGTGCCAGCAGTCCCCACGCGGGTCGGGGTTATACCAATCAGCCCCAGCATTTT. Translation gives CASSPHAGRGYTNQPQHF.